Below, 12 T cell receptor beta chains from the same sample are listed, as sequenced in a study of blood T cell repertoires in COVID-19. TCRdb's copy holds only in-frame clones and misses some; the assay was immunoSEQ multiplex PCR. The sample lists some 250,000 clones; 88% were seen once. The sequenced sample was peripheral blood. Every receptor here comes from a human donor in a cohort sampled during active COVID-19.

The chain has TRBV4-3 and TRBJ1-1; 7 nucleotides match TRBD1. The germline V gene encodes CDR1 LGHNA and CDR2 YSLEER. Germline trimming cut 8 bases from V and 6 bases from J; bases unmatched to any gene: 9. This CDR3 region has 13 residues. CDR3 bases: TGCGCCAGCTCACTAGGCAGGGGGGCTGAAGCTTTCTTT. Its protein is CASSLGRGAEAFF.

DNA for the CDR3: TGTGCCAGCAGCATACAGGGGGACCGGGGAGCTTTCTTT. Amino acid sequence: CASSIQGDRGAFF. The chain recombines TRBV7-3 with TRBJ1-1, with 8 positions matching TRBD1. V lost 5 bases to trimming and J lost 10 bases; unmatched junction nucleotides: 9. Germline loops: CDR1 SGHTA, CDR2 FQGTGA. This CDR3 comprises 13 residues.

This rearrangement joins TRBV18 to TRBJ1-5; D is undetermined. Germline-derived CDR1 and CDR2 are KGHSH and LQKENI. The CDR3 totals 17 residues. Trimming took 3 bases from V and 2 from J, leaving 17 bases between them. DNA of the CDR3: TGTGCCAGCTCACCCTACCTCGGGGATGCGGGCAATCAGCCCCAGCATTTT. This gives the protein CASSPYLGDAGNQPQHF.

The J gene is TRBJ1-5, the V gene TRBV7-9; D is possibly TRBD1 (5 bases). CDR1 and CDR2 from the germline V gene are SEHNR and FQNEAQ (reference sequence). CDR3 size: 15 residues. V lost 8 bases, J lost 1 base, and 15 bases lay in between. The CDR3 DNA is TGTGCCAGCCAAGGGACTGGCCCCAGCAATCAGCCCCAGCATTTT. Amino acids: CASQGTGPSNQPQHF.

The V gene is TRBV5-4, the J gene TRBJ2-6; 10 bases map to TRBD1. CDR1 and CDR2 from the germline V gene are SGHNT and YYREEE (reference sequence). The CDR3 is 18 residues long. V lost 4 bases, J lost 2 bases, and 9 bases stayed unmatched. CDR3 in amino acids: CASSPWTGGTTGANVLTF. CDR3 bases: TGTGCCAGCAGCCCATGGACAGGGGGGACGACTGGGGCCAACGTCCTGACTTTC. Full variable domain (outside the CDR3, taken from reference TRBV5-4 and TRBJ2-6): ETGVTQSPTHLIKTRGQQVTLRCSSQSGHNTVSWYQQALGQGPQFIFQYYREEENGRGNFPPRFSGLQFPNYSSELNVNALELDDSALYLCASSPWTGGTTGANVLTFGAGSRLTVL.

This clone was seen just once. This chain links TRBV6-5 with TRBJ1-1; 11 bases match TRBD1. Trimming at V came to 5 bases and at J to 7 bases, leaving 6 bases not matched to a gene. Germline assignment: CDR1 MNHEY and CDR2 SVGAGI. CDR3 length equals 14 residues. The CDR3 region has the DNA TGTGCCAGCAGTCGGGGACAGGGGGTGGGTGAAGCTTTCTTT. Protein: CASSRGQGVGEAFF.

The V call is TRBV4-1, the J call TRBJ1-1; D is undetermined. The CDR3 is 14 amino acids. V lost 0 bases and J lost 4, with 9 bases in between. CDR1 and CDR2 from the germline V gene are MGHRA and YSYEKL. The CDR3 sequence is CASSQDSRATEAFF. In nucleotides, the CDR3 is TGCGCCAGCAGCCAAGATAGCCGCGCCACTGAAGCTTTCTTT.

The chain employs TRBV6-1 and TRBJ1-1; 9 positions match TRBD1. The V segment lost 4 bases and the J segment 0 bases; nucleotides outside the gene matches: 6. The germline gives CDR1 MNHNS, CDR2 SASEGT. The CDR3 loop spans 16 amino acids. For the CDR3, the DNA is TGTGCCAGCAGTGCCCCGGGACAGGGCTTGAACACTGAAGCTTTCTTT. Encoded protein: CASSAPGQGLNTEAFF.

The chain uses TRBV6-5 and TRBJ2-1; D might be TRBD2 (5 bases). The V end lost 5 bases, the J end lost 8 bases, and 13 bases lay between the germline ends. This CDR3 region has 13 residues. The germline V gene encodes CDR1 MNHEY and CDR2 SVGAGI. In nucleotides, the CDR3 is TGTGCCAGCAGTACCGGGGTAACGGATGAGCAGTTCTTC. It codes for CASSTGVTDEQFF.

The rearrangement links TRBV28 to TRBJ1-3; TRBD1 aligns across 7 bases. The germline gives CDR1 MDHEN, CDR2 SYDVKM. The CDR3 loop spans 17 amino acids. V lost 6 bases and J lost 2; bases outside the gene matches: 13. The CDR3, as DNA: TGTGCCAGCAGGACCGACCAGGGGGTTTGGGCTGGAAACACCATATATTTT. It yields the protein CASRTDQGVWAGNTIYF.

The chain has TRBV27 and TRBJ1-4; D is unresolved. This CDR3 is built from 15 residues. Germline V gene sequence: CDR1 MNHEY, CDR2 SMNVEV (reference sequence). V dropped 4 bases and J dropped 7 bases, with 16 bases sitting between them. The CDR3 DNA follows: TGTGCCAGCAGTTCCTTACAGCTAGCCGGTGAAAAACTGTTTTTT. As protein: CASSSLQLAGEKLFF.

The chain joins TRBV5-5 to TRBJ2-7; TRBD2 agrees at 12 bases. Trimming at V came to 0 bases and at J to 2 bases, leaving 9 bases not matched to a gene. Germline loops: CDR1 SGHKS, CDR2 YYEKEE (reference sequence). CDR3 size: 18 residues. The CDR3 DNA reads as TGTGCCAGCAGCTTGGGCACTAGCGGGAGGTCCCGAGCCTACGAGCAGTACTTC. It codes for CASSLGTSGRSRAYEQYF.